Presented here are 10 T cell receptor beta chains from one specimen sequenced in a study of shared clonotypes between healthy human individuals (TCRdb year 2020). Library generation was performed with the immunoSEQ multiplex PCR assay. TCRdb retrieved this table from immuneACCESS and kept in-frame rearrangements only. Not all clones are present; in checked studies, unresolved V genes account for under half, and no reason is known for the remainder. The sample table contains approximately 2.3 million clones; only one count was recorded for more than 85% of them. Under 0.45% of the sample goes to the ten largest clones. Sequences were obtained from naive CD4+ T cells from PBMCs. According to the study, the label for this sample's cell subset or site signals: CD45RA+ positively selected. Source of these receptors: a man aged 18 to 29 in good health. Some clones in this sample may be carry-over from other donors' samples.

This clone appeared a single time. V gene TRBV19 combines with J gene TRBJ1-3; D gene ambiguous. The CDR3 is 15 amino acids. CDR1 and CDR2 (germline): LNHDA, SQIVND (reference sequence). Between the trimmed V and J ends, which lost 5 bases and 0 bases, there was a span of 11 bases. CDR3 in amino acids: CASSFPVLSGNTIYF. In nucleotides, the CDR3 is TGTGCCAGTAGTTTTCCGGTGCTCTCTGGAAACACCATATATTTT.

This clone was recorded a few times. J is TRBJ1-1 and V is TRBV30; D is ambiguous. The V end was cut by 4 bases, the J end by 4 bases, with 13 bases between. Germline CDR1 reads GTSNPN; CDR2 reads SVGIG (reference sequence). The CDR3 consists of 13 residues. CDR3 coding DNA: TGTGCCTGGACTATTAAGGCTGGCACTGAAGCTTTCTTT. Encoded protein: CAWTIKAGTEAFF.

The CDR3 protein is CASSLLSFPSADTQYF. The CDR3 coding sequence is TGTGCCAGCAGCTTGCTCTCGTTCCCCAGCGCAGATACGCAGTATTTT. The V gene is TRBV5-5, the J gene TRBJ2-3; D unresolved. Between the trimmed V and J ends, which lost 1 base and 4 bases, there was a span of 16 bases. In germline, CDR1 is SGHKS, CDR2 YYEKEE (reference sequence). CDR3 length: 16 residues.

The chain links TRBV7-2 to TRBJ1-5; 8 bases are a match to TRBD1. The CDR3 has 16 amino acids. Germline values: CDR1 SGHTA, CDR2 FQGNSA. V gave up 5 bases and J gave up 6 bases; unmatched junction bases: 12. The CDR3 sequence is CASSPHDRGLGQPQHF. The CDR3 bases are TGTGCCAGCAGCCCCCACGACAGGGGTTTAGGTCAGCCCCAGCATTTT.

This rearrangement joins TRBV7-2 to TRBJ1-2; possible D gene TRBD1, 5 bases. V was cut by 2 bases and J by 4 bases, with 11 bases left in between. CDR1 and CDR2 from the germline V gene are SGHTA and FQGNSA. The CDR3 has 14 residues. The CDR3: CASSLIGAIYGYTF. The CDR3 coding sequence is TGTGCCAGCAGCTTAATCGGGGCGATCTATGGCTACACCTTC.

The chain combines TRBV11-1 with TRBJ1-2; 12 nucleotides align to TRBD1. This CDR3 comprises 16 residues. V trimming: 5 bases; J trimming: 5 bases; junction bases outside the gene matches: 9. CDR1 is SGHAT and CDR2 is FQDESV in the germline V gene (reference sequence). CDR3 nucleotide sequence: TGTGCCAGCAGCCCCCGCCGGGACAGGGGGCCTTATGGCTACACCTTC. This encodes CASSPRRDRGPYGYTF.

V gene TRBV11-1 combines with J gene TRBJ2-1; 7 nucleotides line up with TRBD2. After removal of 2 bases from V and 9 bases from J, the junction contained 19 bases not matched to a gene. CDR3 length equals 18 residues. The V gene's germline CDR1 is SGHAT and CDR2 FQDESV (reference sequence). The CDR3 DNA sequence: TGTGCCAGCAGCTTATTAGGGCTGAGGGCGGGAGTATCCATTGAGCAGTTCTTC. It is translated as CASSLLGLRAGVSIEQFF.

As regards this clone: Other DNA variants within this sample encode the same CDR3. The chain joins TRBV6-5 to TRBJ1-3; the D is unclear. CDR3 length: 12 residues. The germline V and J ends were trimmed by 8 bases and 0 bases, with 5 bases remaining between them. CDR1 is MNHEY, CDR2 SVGAGI, per germline. The CDR3 loop is CASGSSGNTIYF. CDR3 nucleotides: TGTGCCAGCGGCAGCTCTGGAAACACCATATATTTT.

The V gene is TRBV5-1, the J gene TRBJ2-5; D gene unclear. With 0 bases removed from V and 5 bases from J, the gap between germline ends came to 11 bases. This CDR3 spans 14 amino acids. Germline values: CDR1 SGHRS, CDR2 YFSETQ. The CDR3 DNA is TGCGCCAGCAGCTTGGCGGTGGGCTCGGAGACCCAGTACTTC. Its translation: CASSLAVGSETQYF.

The rearrangement links TRBV18 to TRBJ2-7; 8 nucleotides line up with TRBD1. The CDR3 is 14 amino acids. Germline V gene sequence: CDR1 KGHSH, CDR2 LQKENI. V lost 4 bases to trimming and J lost 5 bases; unmatched junction nucleotides: 7. CDR3 protein: CASSLQGAADEQYF. CDR3 DNA: TGTGCCAGCTCACTTCAGGGGGCGGCCGACGAGCAGTACTTC.